These 8 T cell receptor beta chains came from one sample sequenced in a study of T cells in Graves' hyperthyroidism and ophthalmopathy. Template material for amplifying TCR beta CDR3 regions consisted of RNA transcripts. HTBI primers drove first-round RT-PCR of the TCR CDR3. TCRdb itself ran the multiplex PCR reads through MiXCR, one entry per CDR3 protein. Among around 600,000 distinct CDR3 sequences listed, 40% to 55% were seen once. Input material: peripheral blood or thyroid tissue (not recorded which). The source of these receptors is an adult man with Graves' disease, either hyperthyroidism or ophthalmopathy (not recorded which).

As concerns this clonotype: One end of the junction varies from germline; a read error may be responsible. The chain employs TRBV19 and TRBJ1-5; D ambiguous. CDR3 length equals 14 residues. Germline V CDR1 and CDR2: LNHDA, SQIVND (reference sequence). CDR3 sequence: CASSKASSNQPQHF. The DNA of the CDR3 is TGTGCCAGTAGTAAGGCAAGTAGCAACCAGCCCCAGCATTTT.

This clonotype occurred many times. This chain connects TRBV29-1 to TRBJ1-5; D possibly corresponds to TRBD1 (5 bases). Trimming left V 5 bases short and J 0 bases short, with 11 bases between. Germline lookup yields CDR1 SQVTM and CDR2 ANQGSEA. CDR3 size: 14 residues. CDR3 region: CSVRPGPSNQPQHF. The CDR3 DNA sequence: TGCAGCGTTCGCCCAGGGCCTAGCAATCAGCCCCAGCATTTT.

The chain has TRBV7-9 and TRBJ2-3; D is undetermined. The germline V and J ends were trimmed by 5 bases and 3 bases, with 12 bases remaining between them. Germline CDR1 and CDR2: SEHNR and FQNEAQ (reference sequence). This CDR3 spans 14 amino acids. DNA for the CDR3: TGTGCCAGCAGCCCCGGATGGGGAACAGATACGCAGTATTTT. It encodes CASSPGWGTDTQYF.

J is TRBJ2-7 and V is TRBV20-1; possible D gene TRBD2, 6 bases. V shed 3 bases and J shed 1 base, with 10 bases lying between them. CDR1 DFQATT and CDR2 SNEGSKA come from the germline V gene (reference sequence). CDR3 length: 13 amino acids. This chain's CDR3 is CSARGGWSYEQYF. Here the CDR3 DNA reads TGCAGTGCTAGGGGGGGTTGGTCCTACGAGCAGTACTTC.

The chain is built from TRBV9 and TRBJ2-7; 10 nucleotides line up with TRBD2. The CDR3 runs to 15 residues. The V gene end was trimmed by 6 bases and the J gene end by 5 bases; junction bases not matched to a gene: 11. Germline V lookup: CDR1 SGDLS, CDR2 YYNGEE. The CDR3 here is CASIPSLAGAHEQYF. Here the CDR3 DNA reads TGTGCCAGCATACCTAGCCTAGCGGGGGCCCACGAGCAGTACTTC.

This chain joins TRBV12-3 or TRBV12-4 and TRBJ1-1; weak D call: TRBD1 (5 bases). Trimming pared 5 bases from V and 12 bases from J, leaving 13 bases between. CDR3 length equals 11 residues. The CDR3 is CASSVSRASFF. In nucleotides, the CDR3 is TGTGCCAGCAGTGTATCCAGGGCATCTTTCTTT.

In this sample, this clonotype turned up many times. This chain connects TRBV19 to TRBJ2-7; 10 nucleotides line up with TRBD2. CDR1 and CDR2 from the germline V gene are LNHDA and SQIVND (reference sequence). The CDR3 loop spans 16 amino acids. The trim removed 5 bases at V and 3 bases at J, leaving 10 bases unmatched. CDR3 DNA sequence: TGTGCCAGTAGTGCTCTAGCGGGAGCAGCCTACTACGAGCAGTACTTC. Amino acid sequence: CASSALAGAAYYEQYF.

V is TRBV30 and J is TRBJ1-3; D is uncertain. Germline-derived CDR1 and CDR2 are GTSNPN and SVGIG (reference sequence). V dropped 5 bases and J dropped 0 bases, with 5 bases sitting between them. The CDR3 runs 12 residues. In nucleotides, the CDR3 is TGTGCCTGGTTCTTCTCTGGAAACACCATATATTTT. As protein: CAWFFSGNTIYF.